Listed below are T cell receptor beta chains from one sample, sequenced in a study of a mutant IDH1 vaccine in newly diagnosed glioma. Antigens of these TCRs are unknown. Method: immunoSEQ multiplex PCR; TCRdb's copy keeps in-frame clones and lacks some. This table has roughly 74,000 clones, more than 80% appearing once. The sample here was PBMCs, taken from a glioma patient whose treatment included an IDH1 peptide vaccine. The receptors were sampled from a woman aged 45 to 65 with glioma. Both conserved end residues are part of each CDR3.

>TRBV21-1|TRBJ2-7|14
CASSKTGGKYEQYF
>TRBV5-4|TRBJ2-5|14
CASSLGTSQETQYF
>TRBV18|TRBJ2-6|17
CASSRQAGIDGANVLTF
>TRBV19|TRBJ2-3|15
CASSKGLAGGQVQYF
>TRBV29-1|TRBJ1-4|15
CSVEGGGTTNEKLFF
>TRBV10-2|TRBJ2-1|16
CASSDFRVSSYNEQFF
>TRBV7-8|TRBJ1-4|17
CASSSIRDGATNEKLFF
>TRBV9|TRBJ2-5|15
CASSVSTNRAETQYF
>TRBV7-7|TRBJ2-2|21
CASSPSSQGGAAFAGTGELFF
>TRBV27|TRBJ2-5|14
CASSQGQAQETQYF
>TRBV5-1|TRBJ1-5|16
CASSLDGRGGNQPQHF
>TRBV10-3|TRBJ2-6|16
CAISESEGSGANVLTF
>TRBV2|TRBJ2-3|15
CASTTWSGNTDTQYF
>TRBV5-1|TRBJ1-5|14
CASSSLGGNQPQHF
>TRBV15|TRBJ1-2|13
CATSSGQLGGYTF
>TRBV27|TRBJ1-5|15
CASSSIRETDQPQHF
>TRBV30|TRBJ2-3|15
CAWSVQGLAADTQYF
>TRBV27|TRBJ2-7|13
CASSLGAGDEQYF
>TRBV28|TRBJ2-7|15
CASSLAGTGAYEQYF
>TRBV5-1|TRBJ2-5|15
CASSWWTSGRETQYF
>TRBV7-3|TRBJ2-1|14
CASGLPERYNEQFF
>TRBV27|TRBJ1-2|13
CASSFTDNYGYTF
>TRBV27|TRBJ2-7|14
CASKRQGSDYEQYF
>TRBV5-4|TRBJ2-7|14
CASSPDGPGYEQYF
>TRBV19|TRBJ2-1|16
CASSTSGTNLYNEQFF
>TRBV5-8|TRBJ1-1|14
CASSLGQRGTEAFF
>TRBV2|TRBJ1-5|14
CASSEGTARQPQHF
>TRBV19|TRBJ2-7|17
CASSQWTSGTATYEQYF
>TRBV9|TRBJ2-5|15
CASSVAPSGQETQYF
>TRBV27|TRBJ2-2|14
CASRGTNVGGELFF
>TRBV19|TRBJ2-1|16
CASSTGQGGRYNEQFF
>TRBV7-9|TRBJ2-3|15
CASSFVAGDEDTQYF
>TRBV7-7|TRBJ2-2|16
CASSLAPGLNTGELFF
>TRBV6-4|TRBJ2-5|13
CASSGSELETQYF
>TRBV6-5|TRBJ2-2|16
CASSFVAGADTGELFF
>TRBV13|TRBJ1-2|14
CASSRTGGADGYTF
>TRBV28|TRBJ1-1|12
CASNPVNTEAFF
>TRBV11-3|TRBJ2-1|13
CASSFTRLAEQFF
>TRBV4-2|TRBJ2-1|17
CASSQDEGLAGGDEQFF
>TRBV7-6|TRBJ1-1|14
CASSLIQENTEAFF
>TRBV19|TRBJ2-5|14
CASSSGTSMGTQYF
>TRBV2|TRBJ2-4|17
CASSISGLAGGLHIQYF
>TRBV19|TRBJ2-7|13
CASSMQGAYEQYF
>TRBV10-1|TRBJ2-1|16
CASSDMVSSGRNEQFF
>TRBV2|TRBJ1-5|15
CASSEVGWGNQPQHF
>TRBV30|TRBJ2-2|14
CAWSVGQLTGELFF
>TRBV7-2|TRBJ2-2|15
CASSPLAGELGELFF
>TRBV15|TRBJ1-4|16
CATSRESFATNEKLFF
>TRBV5-4|TRBJ2-6|17
CASSFGGRSSGANVLTF
>TRBV5-4|TRBJ1-2|16
CASSTWAGPSEYGYTF
>TRBV2|TRBJ1-5|16
CASRGNRFRVNQPQHF
>TRBV27|TRBJ2-7|17
CASSLLRRGGFSYEQYF
>TRBV18|TRBJ1-4|16
CASSPMQGATNEKLFF
>TRBV5-1|TRBJ2-7|14
CASSLEGQGYEQYF
>TRBV5-1|TRBJ2-1|16
CASSLEGGSSYNEQFF
>TRBV5-1|TRBJ2-2|15
CASSVGGTNTGELFF
>TRBV7-6|TRBJ2-2|14
CASSLPWGAGELFF
>TRBV18|TRBJ2-1|15
CASSPPGQGYNEQFF
>TRBV29-1|TRBJ1-2|14
CSVEWGARNYGYTF
>TRBV11-2|TRBJ1-5|13
CASSRQVGQPQHF